The TCR beta chain under discussion was sequenced for a study of blood T cells in healthy people across ages. Study at large: When template switching was applied, about one barcoded beta molecule was captured per two T cells. Findings and caveats of the study: Per-million-T-cell TCR beta diversity fell roughly linearly with age.

Combining a sample-barcoded 5' primer with a J-beta primer mix, a second PCR ran for roughly 6 to 11 cycles. TCRdb analysed the 5' RACE reads with MiXCR anew, one entry per CDR3 protein. The table lists some 900,000 distinct CDR3 sequences, under 30% of them singletons. On this clonotype: Its target is unknown.

Between the trimmed V and J ends, which lost 1 base and 0 bases, there was a span of 3 bases. The CDR3 extends over 13 amino acids. From germline, CDR1 is SGHDN and CDR2 FVKESK. The chain uses TRBV14 and TRBJ1-1; no clear D gene. Source material: blood. The receptor comes from an elderly woman in good health. Here the CDR3 reads CASSQVMNTEAFF. In nucleotides, the CDR3 is TGTGCCAGCAGCCAAGTAATGAACACTGAAGCTTTCTTT. The whole variable domain, filled in from reference TRBV14 and TRBJ1-1, reads EAGVTQFPSHSVIEKGQTVTLRCDPISGHDNLYWYRRVMGKEIKFLLHFVKESKQDESGMPNNRFLAERTGGTYSTLKVQPAELEDSGVYFCASSQVMNTEAFFGQGTRLTVV.